This T cell receptor beta chain was sequenced for a study of shared clonotypes between healthy human individuals. The assay was immunoSEQ multiplex PCR, and TCRdb's table has in-frame clones only and misses some. The table records about 1.5 million clones, roughly 98% of them present only once. V trimming: 3 bases; J trimming: 4 bases; junction bases outside the gene matches: 8. Germline V gene data show CDR1 as KGHSH and CDR2 as LQKENI. The CDR3 runs to 15 residues. Sequencing used naive CD4+ T cells sorted from blood. Noted subset: CD45RA+ positively selected. The J gene is TRBJ1-2, the V gene TRBV18, with 7 bases matching TRBD1. This sequence was found in a man aged 25 to 40 in good health. The CDR3, as DNA: TGTGCCAGCTCACCTGACGGACAGGCCGGCTATGGCTACACCTTC. Encoded protein: CASSPDGQAGYGYTF.